This is a list of T cell receptor beta chains from one sample in a study of cytomegalovirus exposure and HLA in healthy donors. Some clones are missing from TCRdb's copy, which holds only in-frame ones; the method was immunoSEQ multiplex PCR. The data hold 150,000 to 200,000 clones, with under 80% observed a single time. Sequencing input: PBMCs. The receptors originated from a woman in her twenties or thirties in good health and CMV-seropositive. The CDR3 runs from the conserved cysteine through the conserved F or W. Fields, in order: V gene, D gene, clone size, J gene, CDR3 DNA, CDR3 protein. D genes are given only for firm matches. Expanded clones are given a class, and other clones once, few, many or no size at all.

>TRBV9|TRBD1|.|TRBJ2-6
TGTGCCAGCAGCGTGGACAGGAGAGGCTCTGGGGCCAACGTCCTGACTTTC
CASSVDRRGSGANVLTF
>TRBV11-2|TRBD2|.|TRBJ2-3
TGTGCCAGCAGCCACGGGGCGAGCGGGGGGGCAGATACGCAGTATTTT
CASSHGASGGADTQYF
>TRBV27|TRBD1|.|TRBJ2-2
TGTGCCAGCAGTTCGGGACAGATCACCGGGGAGCTGTTTTTT
CASSSGQITGELFF
>TRBV30|.|.|TRBJ1-2
TGTGCCTGGAGTGTACAGCCAGGGGATAACTATGGCTACACCTTC
CAWSVQPGDNYGYTF
>TRBV7-8|.|few|TRBJ1-6
TGTGCCAGCAGCTTAGAGCTCTTTTCACCCCTCCACTTT
CASSLELFSPLHF
>TRBV5-1|TRBD1|.|TRBJ2-7
TGCGCCAGCAGCTTGAACAGGGGGAAAGAGCAGTACTTC
CASSLNRGKEQYF
>TRBV27|.|.|TRBJ1-1
TGTGCCAGCGGCAAAAGAAAGGAGAAGAACACTGAAGCTTTCTTT
CASGKRKEKNTEAFF
>TRBV7-9|TRBD1|.|TRBJ1-6
TGTGCCAGCAGCTTTAACAGGGGCGATTCACCCCTCCACTTT
CASSFNRGDSPLHF
>TRBV6-5|TRBD2|.|TRBJ2-3
TGTGCCAGCAGTAACCCTGGGGAGGGCCCAGATACGCAGTATTTT
CASSNPGEGPDTQYF
>TRBV6-1|TRBD1|.|TRBJ2-2
TGTGCCAGCAGTGAATTGTGGCAGGGGGCGGCCACCGGGGAGCTGTTTTTT
CASSELWQGAATGELFF
>TRBV6-4|TRBD1|.|TRBJ1-2
TGTGCCAGCAGTTCCGGGACAGGCCCCTATGGCTACACCTTC
CASSSGTGPYGYTF
>TRBV4-1|TRBD1|few|TRBJ1-6
TGCGCCAGCAGCCAAGCGGGCGACAGGGGTTTCCATAATTCACCCCTCCACTTT
CASSQAGDRGFHNSPLHF
>TRBV5-4|TRBD2|.|TRBJ2-3
TGTGCCAGCAGCTTGGGTCAGCGGGGGTCCAGGGATACGCAGTATTTT
CASSLGQRGSRDTQYF
>TRBV11-2|TRBD2|.|TRBJ2-3
TGTGCCAGCAGCTTAGGGTTAGCGGGGGGGCAAGATACGCAGTATTTT
CASSLGLAGGQDTQYF
>TRBV15|TRBD2|.|TRBJ2-3
TGTGCCACCAGCACCTGGGCTAGCGGGGGGACGCACACAGATACGCAGTATTTT
CATSTWASGGTHTDTQYF
>TRBV7-8|.|once|TRBJ2-1
TGTGCCAGCAGCTTAGCGCGACTAGGGAATGAGCAGTTCTTC
CASSLARLGNEQFF
>TRBV28|.|.|TRBJ2-1
TGTGCCAGCAGTTTACCGCGGAGCTCCTACAATGAGCAGTTCTTC
CASSLPRSSYNEQFF
>TRBV9|TRBD2|.|TRBJ2-3
TGTGCCAGCAGCCCTAGCGGGGGGCAGACAGATACGCAGTATTTT
CASSPSGGQTDTQYF
>TRBV2|TRBD2|few|TRBJ2-5
TGTGCCAGCAGTGAAGGGCGGGGGGGCGGGGTAGAGACCCAGTACTTC
CASSEGRGGGVETQYF
>TRBV30|.|.|TRBJ1-4
TGTGCCTGGAGTCGAAACAGGGAGTTGAAAAAACTGTTTTTT
CAWSRNRELKKLFF
>TRBV18|.|.|TRBJ2-7
TGTGCCAGCTCACTCGACAGCTACGAGCAGTACTTC
CASSLDSYEQYF
>TRBV2|.|.|TRBJ2-7
TGTGCCAGCAGTGAAAATTCTGGACGGACAGTAACCTACGAGCAGTACTTC
CASSENSGRTVTYEQYF
>TRBV25-1|.|.|TRBJ1-2
TGTGCCAGCAGTGACCAGGGGTCCGCGGATGGCTACACCTTC
CASSDQGSADGYTF
>TRBV7-2|.|.|TRBJ1-6
TGTGCCAGCAGCCCCCGGACAGAACCTAATTCACCCCTCCACTTT
CASSPRTEPNSPLHF
>TRBV11-3|TRBD1|.|TRBJ2-2
TGTGCCAGCGGGACAGGGAGGGGCGGGGAGCTGTTTTTT
CASGTGRGGELFF
>TRBV4-3|TRBD1|.|TRBJ2-2
TGCGCCAGCAGCCAACTACAGGGGGCGAACACCGGGGAGCTGTTTTTT
CASSQLQGANTGELFF
>TRBV9|.|.|TRBJ1-3
TGTGCCAGCAGCGTAGTACAAGAACCCGAAAGAAACACCATATATTTT
CASSVVQEPERNTIYF
>TRBV7-2|TRBD2|.|TRBJ2-7
TGTGCCAGCAGCCCTGGGACTAGTCCTACTTACGAGCAGTACTTC
CASSPGTSPTYEQYF
>TRBV11-2|.|.|TRBJ2-1
TGTGCCAGCAGCTTATTTCGGATGACAGCACGCTCCTACAATGAGCAGTTCTTC
CASSLFRMTARSYNEQFF
>TRBV6-1|.|.|TRBJ1-2
TGTGCCAGCAGTGACGGGGAACTTTATGACTACACCTTC
CASSDGELYDYTF
>TRBV5-1|.|.|TRBJ1-3
TGCGCCAGCAGCTTCGAGGGAGTCTCTGGAAACACCATATATTTT
CASSFEGVSGNTIYF
>TRBV27|TRBD2|few|TRBJ2-5
TGTGCCAGCACCCGACTCGGGGGCGGGGGGGAAGAGACCCAGTACTTC
CASTRLGGGGEETQYF
>TRBV27|.|few|TRBJ2-3
TGTGCCAGCAGGGGGGGACCTGAGGGCACAGATACGCAGTATTTT
CASRGGPEGTDTQYF
>TRBV28|.|.|TRBJ1-1
TGTGCCAGCAGTCCTCCGATTCAGGGGAACACTGAAGCTTTCTTT
CASSPPIQGNTEAFF
>TRBV30|.|few|TRBJ1-4
TGTGCCTCCGGTGGGAGACTTGAAAAACTGTTTTTT
CASGGRLEKLFF
>TRBV6-6|.|.|TRBJ2-3
TGTGCCAGCAGTTATGGTGGAGCTAGCACAGATACGCAGTATTTT
CASSYGGASTDTQYF
>TRBV28|.|once|TRBJ1-6
TGTGCCAGTAAAGGGGACTTGGGTTCACCCCTCCACTTT
CASKGDLGSPLHF